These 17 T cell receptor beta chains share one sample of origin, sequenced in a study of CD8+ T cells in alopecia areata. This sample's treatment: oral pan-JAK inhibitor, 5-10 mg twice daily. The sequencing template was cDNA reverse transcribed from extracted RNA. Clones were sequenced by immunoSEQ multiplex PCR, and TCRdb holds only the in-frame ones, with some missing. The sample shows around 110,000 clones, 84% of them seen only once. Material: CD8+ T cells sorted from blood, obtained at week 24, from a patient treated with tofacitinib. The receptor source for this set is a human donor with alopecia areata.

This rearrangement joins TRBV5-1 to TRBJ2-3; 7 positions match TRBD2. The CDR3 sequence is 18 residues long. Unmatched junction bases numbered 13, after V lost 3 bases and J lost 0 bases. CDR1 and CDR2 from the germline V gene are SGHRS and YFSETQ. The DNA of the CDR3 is TGCGCCAGCAGCTCCCTTCCCGCCTCCGGGGGGAGCACAGATACGCAGTATTTT. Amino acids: CASSSLPASGGSTDTQYF.

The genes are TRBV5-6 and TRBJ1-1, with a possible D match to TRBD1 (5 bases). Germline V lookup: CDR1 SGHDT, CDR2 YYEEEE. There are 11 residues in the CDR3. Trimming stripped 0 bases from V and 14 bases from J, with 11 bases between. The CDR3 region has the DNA TGTGCCAGCAGCTTGGTGGGGGTTCCGTTCTTT. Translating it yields CASSLVGVPFF.

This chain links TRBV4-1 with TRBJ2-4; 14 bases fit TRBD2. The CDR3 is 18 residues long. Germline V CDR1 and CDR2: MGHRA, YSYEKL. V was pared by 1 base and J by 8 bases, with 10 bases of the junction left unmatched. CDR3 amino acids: CASSQGGTSGGPKHIQYF. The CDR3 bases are TGCGCCAGCAGCCAAGGGGGGACTAGCGGGGGCCCCAAGCACATTCAGTACTTC.

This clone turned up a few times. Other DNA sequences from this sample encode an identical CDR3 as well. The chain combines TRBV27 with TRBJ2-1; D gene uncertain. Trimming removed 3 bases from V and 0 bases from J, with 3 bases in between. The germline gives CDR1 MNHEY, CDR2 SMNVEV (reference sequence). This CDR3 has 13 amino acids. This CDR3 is CASSFSSYNEQFF. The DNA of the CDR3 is TGTGCCAGCAGTTTCTCCTCCTACAATGAGCAGTTCTTC.

The DNA for the CDR3 is TGTGCCAGCAGCCCCTCTAGCGGGGGGGTCCACGAGCAGTACTTC. Its translation is CASSPSSGGVHEQYF. This chain connects TRBV7-2 to TRBJ2-7; 12 nucleotides match TRBD2. The CDR3 consists of 15 residues. Trimming took 5 bases from V and 5 from J; bases not matched to a gene: 7. CDR1 is SGHTA and CDR2 is FQGNSA in the germline V gene.

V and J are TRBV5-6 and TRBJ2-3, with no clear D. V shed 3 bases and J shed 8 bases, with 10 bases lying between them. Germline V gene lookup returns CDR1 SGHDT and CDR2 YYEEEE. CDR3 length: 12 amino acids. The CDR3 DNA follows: TGTGCCAGCAGCTCCACTGTTGGTACGCAGTATTTT. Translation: CASSSTVGTQYF.

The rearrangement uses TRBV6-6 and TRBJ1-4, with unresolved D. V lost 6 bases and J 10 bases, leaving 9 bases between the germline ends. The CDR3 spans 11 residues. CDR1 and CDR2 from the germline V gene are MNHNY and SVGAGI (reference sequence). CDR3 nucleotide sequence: TGTGCCAGCAGCCTGGACGGAAAACTGTTTTTT. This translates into CASSLDGKLFF.

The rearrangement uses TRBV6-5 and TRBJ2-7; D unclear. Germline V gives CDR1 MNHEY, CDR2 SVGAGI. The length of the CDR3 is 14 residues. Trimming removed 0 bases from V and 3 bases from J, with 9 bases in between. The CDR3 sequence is CASSYSKADYEQYF. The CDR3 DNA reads TGTGCCAGCAGTTACTCTAAAGCAGACTACGAGCAGTACTTC.

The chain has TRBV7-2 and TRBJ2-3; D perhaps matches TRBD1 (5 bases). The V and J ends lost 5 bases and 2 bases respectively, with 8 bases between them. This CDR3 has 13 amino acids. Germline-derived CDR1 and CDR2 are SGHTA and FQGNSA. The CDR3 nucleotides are TGTGCCAGCAGCCGGACAAACACAGATACGCAGTATTTT. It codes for CASSRTNTDTQYF.

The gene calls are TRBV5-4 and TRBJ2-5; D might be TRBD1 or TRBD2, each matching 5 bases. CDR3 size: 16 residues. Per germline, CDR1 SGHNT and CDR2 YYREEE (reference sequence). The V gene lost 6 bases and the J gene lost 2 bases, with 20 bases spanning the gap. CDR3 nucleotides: TGTGCCAGCACCCACGTTCCGGGGACCCAGCAAGAGACCCAGTACTTC. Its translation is CASTHVPGTQQETQYF. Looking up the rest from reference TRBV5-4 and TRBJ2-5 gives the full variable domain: ETGVTQSPTHLIKTRGQQVTLRCSSQSGHNTVSWYQQALGQGPQFIFQYYREEENGRGNFPPRFSGLQFPNYSSELNVNALELDDSALYLCASTHVPGTQQETQYFGPGTRLLVL.

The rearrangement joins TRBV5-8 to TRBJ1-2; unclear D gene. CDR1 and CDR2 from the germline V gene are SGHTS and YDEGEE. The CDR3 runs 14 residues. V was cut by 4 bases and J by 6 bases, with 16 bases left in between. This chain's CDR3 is CASSVPRVNDGYTF. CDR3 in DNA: TGTGCCAGCAGCGTCCCGCGAGTGAACGATGGCTACACCTTC.

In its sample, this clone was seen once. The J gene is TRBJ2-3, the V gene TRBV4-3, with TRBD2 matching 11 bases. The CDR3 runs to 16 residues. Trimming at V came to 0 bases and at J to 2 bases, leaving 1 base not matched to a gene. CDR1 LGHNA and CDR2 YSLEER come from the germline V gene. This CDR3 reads CASSQEGLADTDTQYF. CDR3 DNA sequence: TGCGCCAGCAGCCAAGAGGGACTAGCGGACACAGATACGCAGTATTTT.

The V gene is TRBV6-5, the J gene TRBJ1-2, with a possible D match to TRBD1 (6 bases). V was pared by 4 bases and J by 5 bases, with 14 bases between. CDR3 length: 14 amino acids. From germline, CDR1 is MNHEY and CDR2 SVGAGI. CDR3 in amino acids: CASSFTGLGYGYTF. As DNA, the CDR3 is TGTGCCAGCAGTTTCACAGGGTTGGGGTATGGCTACACCTTC.

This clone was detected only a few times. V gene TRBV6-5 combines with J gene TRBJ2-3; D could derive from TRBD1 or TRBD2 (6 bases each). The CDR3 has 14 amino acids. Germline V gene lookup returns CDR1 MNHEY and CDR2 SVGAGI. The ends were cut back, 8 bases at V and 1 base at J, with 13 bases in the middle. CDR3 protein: CASGGGYRTDTQYF. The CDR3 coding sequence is TGTGCCAGCGGAGGGGGTTATCGCACAGATACGCAGTATTTT.

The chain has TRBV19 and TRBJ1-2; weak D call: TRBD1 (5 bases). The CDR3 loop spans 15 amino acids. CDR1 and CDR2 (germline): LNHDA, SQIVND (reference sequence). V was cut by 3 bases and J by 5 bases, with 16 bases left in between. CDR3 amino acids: CASSMRGPTVYGYTF. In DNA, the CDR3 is TGTGCCAGTAGTATGAGGGGCCCGACAGTGTATGGCTACACCTTC.

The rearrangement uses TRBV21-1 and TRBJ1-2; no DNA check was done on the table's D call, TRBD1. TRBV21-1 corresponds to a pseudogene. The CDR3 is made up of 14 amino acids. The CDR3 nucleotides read TGTGCCAGCAGCTCGCGGGACAGGGGCTATGGCTACACCTTC. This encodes CASSSRDRGYGYTF.

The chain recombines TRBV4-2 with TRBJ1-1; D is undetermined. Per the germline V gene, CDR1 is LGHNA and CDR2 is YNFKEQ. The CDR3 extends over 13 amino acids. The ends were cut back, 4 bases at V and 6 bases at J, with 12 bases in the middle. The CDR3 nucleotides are TGTGCCAGCAGCCGAACAACTGGCGCTGAAGCTTTCTTT. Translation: CASSRTTGAEAFF.